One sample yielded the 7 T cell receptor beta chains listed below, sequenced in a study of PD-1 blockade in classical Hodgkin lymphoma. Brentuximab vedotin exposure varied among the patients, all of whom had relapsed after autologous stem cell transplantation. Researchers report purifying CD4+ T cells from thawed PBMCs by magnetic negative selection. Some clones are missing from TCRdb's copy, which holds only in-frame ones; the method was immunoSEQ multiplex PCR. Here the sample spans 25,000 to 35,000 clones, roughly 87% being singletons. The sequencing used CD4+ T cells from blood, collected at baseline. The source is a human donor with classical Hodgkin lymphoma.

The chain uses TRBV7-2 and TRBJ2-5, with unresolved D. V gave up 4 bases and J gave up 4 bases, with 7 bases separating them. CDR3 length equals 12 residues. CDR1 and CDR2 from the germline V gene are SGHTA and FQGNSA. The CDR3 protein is CASSSSLETQYF. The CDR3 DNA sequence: TGTGCCAGCAGCTCATCGCTAGAGACCCAGTACTTC.

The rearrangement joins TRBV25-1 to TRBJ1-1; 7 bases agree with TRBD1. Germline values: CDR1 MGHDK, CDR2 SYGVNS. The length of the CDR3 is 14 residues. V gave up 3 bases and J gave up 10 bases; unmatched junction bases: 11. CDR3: CASSDHSGDRAAFF. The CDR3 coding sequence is TGTGCCAGCAGTGACCACTCAGGGGACAGAGCAGCTTTCTTT.

CDR3 bases: TGTGCCAGCTCACCACCGGGACTAGCGGGAGGTGTCTCCTACGAGCAGTACTTC. Its protein product is CASSPPGLAGGVSYEQYF. The chain employs TRBV18 and TRBJ2-7, with TRBD2 matching 15 bases. Germline CDR1 KGHSH, CDR2 LQKENI. The CDR3 is 18 amino acids. J was trimmed by 0 bases and V by 0 bases; bases with no gene match: 3.

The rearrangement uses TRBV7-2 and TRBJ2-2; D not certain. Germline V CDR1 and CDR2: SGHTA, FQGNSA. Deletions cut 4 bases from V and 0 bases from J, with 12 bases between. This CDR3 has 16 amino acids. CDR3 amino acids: CASSSRTVTNTGELFF. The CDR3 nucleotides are TGTGCCAGCAGCTCCCGGACGGTTACGAACACCGGGGAGCTGTTTTTT.

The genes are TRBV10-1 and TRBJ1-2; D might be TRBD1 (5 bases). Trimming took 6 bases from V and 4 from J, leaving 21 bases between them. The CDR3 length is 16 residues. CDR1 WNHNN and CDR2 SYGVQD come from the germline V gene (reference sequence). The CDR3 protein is CASSLVRVGRSYGYTF. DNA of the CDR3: TGCGCCAGCAGCCTAGTCAGAGTGGGACGGAGCTATGGCTACACCTTC.

DNA for the CDR3: TGCGCCAGCAGCTTGGGGACAGCTTTCACCGGGGAGCTGTTTTTT. The encoded protein is CASSLGTAFTGELFF. V gene TRBV5-1 combines with J gene TRBJ2-2; a weak D match, TRBD1 (6 bases). This CDR3 has 15 amino acids. The germline V and J ends were trimmed by 0 bases and 4 bases, with 10 bases remaining between them. CDR1 SGHRS and CDR2 YFSETQ come from the germline V gene.

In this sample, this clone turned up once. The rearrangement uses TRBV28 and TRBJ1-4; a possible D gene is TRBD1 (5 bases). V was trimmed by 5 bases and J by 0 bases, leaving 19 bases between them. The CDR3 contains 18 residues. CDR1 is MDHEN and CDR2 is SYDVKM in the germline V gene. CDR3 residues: CASSRTTALFATNEKLFF. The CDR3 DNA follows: TGTGCCAGCAGTCGAACGACAGCCCTATTTGCAACTAATGAAAAACTGTTTTTT.